This T cell receptor beta chain stems from a study of regulatory T cells in long-lasting Graves disease. Findings and caveats of the study: Segments TRBV28, TRBJ1-2 and TRBJ2-5 showed preferential usage in persistent disease.

This clonotype was seen at least ten times. Its target is unknown. Through Arm-PCR of CDR3 regions and iRepertoire HTBI primers, TCR beta libraries were built. TCRdb reprocessed the multiplex PCR reads with MiXCR, giving one entry per CDR3 protein. The sample records about 400,000 distinct CDR3 sequences, around 15% being singletons. The germline V gene has CDR1 MGHRA and CDR2 YSYEKL. V was cut by 4 bases and J by 5 bases, with 7 bases left in between. The CDR3 covers 12 residues. The time point denotes: newly diagnosed GD, antithyroid drugs for less than 3 months. PBMC-derived RNA was used for the TCR library.

V and J are TRBV4-1 and TRBJ2-3, with no clear D. This clonotype originated in a female donor with Graves disease. Material: peripheral blood mononuclear cells (PBMCs), obtained at new diagnosis, from a patient treated with antithyroid drugs. The CDR3 DNA follows: TGCGCCAGCAGCCCAAATGGAGATACGCAGTATTTT. Amino acids: CASSPNGDTQYF.